The clone carrying this TCR beta chain was detected many times. Its target is not known. An equimolar mix of two oligonucleotides served as the beta constant-region primer for TRBC1 and TRBC2. The ligated cDNA underwent four PCR rounds using SP2 and nested alpha and beta constant-region primers. TCRdb itself ran the UMI-ligation and nested PCR reads through MiXCR, one entry per CDR3 protein. Of 100,000 to 150,000 distinct CDR3 sequences in the sample, 36% were seen once. The sample comes from a study of naive and memory T cell subsets. Notes on the study in general: In CD4 and CD8 cells, diversity dropped from naive through EMRA.

Sample: central memory CD4+ T cells from blood. This sequence originates from a human donor in good health.

The CDR3 loop reads CSVEGSADRSNEQFF. The CDR3 DNA is TGCAGCGTTGAGGGGTCGGCGGACAGGTCCAATGAGCAGTTCTTC. The rearrangement uses TRBV29-1 and TRBJ2-1; 7 nucleotides agree with TRBD1. The germline gives CDR1 SQVTM, CDR2 ANQGSEA. Trimming removed 3 bases from V and 6 bases from J; junction bases left unmatched: 11. The CDR3 extends over 15 amino acids.